This TCR beta chain was captured in a study of cytomegalovirus exposure and HLA in healthy donors. Across the whole study: Around 85 million unique TCRs from HLA-typed donors were held in an early data release. Overall study results and limits: Overall, approximately 180 TCR beta chains were annotated as cytomegalovirus-associated. Later genetic work tied a missense DCLRE1C variant to beta-chain V and J trimming.

The V gene end was trimmed by 6 bases and the J gene end by 9 bases; junction bases not matched to a gene: 13. The CDR3 has 15 residues. Germline assignment: CDR1 LNHDA and CDR2 SQIVND (reference sequence). A word on this clone: Its matching antigen is unknown.

PCR primers comprised 60 Vbeta and 13 Jbeta primers. The protocol was immunoSEQ multiplex PCR, while the TCRdb copy is restricted to in-frame clones and leaves out a portion. The table has some 130,000 clones, around four fifths seen once. The sequence derives from a female donor in good health and CMV-seronegative. The genes are TRBV19 and TRBJ1-1, with TRBD1 matching 10 bases. Sequenced input: PBMCs. CDR3 DNA sequence: TGTGCCAGTAGGCCGACAGGGGGCCGGATCAAAAAAGCTTTCTTT. Protein product: CASRPTGGRIKKAFF.